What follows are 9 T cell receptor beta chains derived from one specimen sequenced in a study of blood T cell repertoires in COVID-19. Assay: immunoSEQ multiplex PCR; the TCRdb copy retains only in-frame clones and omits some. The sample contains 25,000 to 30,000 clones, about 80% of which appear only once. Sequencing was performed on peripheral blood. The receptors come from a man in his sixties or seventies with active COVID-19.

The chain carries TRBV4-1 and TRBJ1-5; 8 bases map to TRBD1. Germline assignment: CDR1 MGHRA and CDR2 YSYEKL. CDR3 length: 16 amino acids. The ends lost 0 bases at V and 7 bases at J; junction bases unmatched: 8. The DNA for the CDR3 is TGCGCCAGCAGCCAAGAAGATACAGGGGGAAGGCAGCCCCAGCATTTT. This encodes CASSQEDTGGRQPQHF.

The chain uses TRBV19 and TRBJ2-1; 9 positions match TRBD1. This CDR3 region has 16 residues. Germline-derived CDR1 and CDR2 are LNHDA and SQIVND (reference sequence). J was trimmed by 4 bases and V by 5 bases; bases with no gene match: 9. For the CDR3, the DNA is TGTGCCAGTAGTCACTCGGGACAGGGAAAATACAATGAGCAGTTCTTC. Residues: CASSHSGQGKYNEQFF.

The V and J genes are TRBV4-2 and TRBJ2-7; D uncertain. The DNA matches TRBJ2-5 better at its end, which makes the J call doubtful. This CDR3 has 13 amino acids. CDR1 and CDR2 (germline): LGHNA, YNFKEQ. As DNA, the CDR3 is TGTGCCAGCAGCCCCTCCATGGAGGAGACCCAGTACTTC. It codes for CASSPSMEETQYF.

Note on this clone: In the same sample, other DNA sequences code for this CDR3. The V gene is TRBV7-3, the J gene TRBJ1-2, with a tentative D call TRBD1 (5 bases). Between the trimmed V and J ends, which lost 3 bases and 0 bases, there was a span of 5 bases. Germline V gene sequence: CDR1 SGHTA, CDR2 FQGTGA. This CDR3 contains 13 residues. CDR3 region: CASSLTANYGYTF. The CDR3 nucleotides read TGTGCCAGCAGCTTGACAGCTAACTATGGCTACACCTTC.

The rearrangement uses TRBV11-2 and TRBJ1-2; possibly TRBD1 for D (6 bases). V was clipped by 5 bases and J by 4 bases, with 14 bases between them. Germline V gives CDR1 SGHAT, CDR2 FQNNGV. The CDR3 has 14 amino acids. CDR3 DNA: TGTGCCAGCAGCCCCCAGGGGCGCTTCTATGGCTACACCTTC. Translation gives CASSPQGRFYGYTF.

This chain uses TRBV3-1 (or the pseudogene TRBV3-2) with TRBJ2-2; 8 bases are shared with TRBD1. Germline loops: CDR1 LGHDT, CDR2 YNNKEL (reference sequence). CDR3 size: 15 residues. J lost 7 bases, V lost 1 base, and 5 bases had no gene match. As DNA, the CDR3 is TGTGCCAGCAGCCAAGGGCAGGGGGCTGTCGGGGAGCTGTTTTTT. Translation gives CASSQGQGAVGELFF.

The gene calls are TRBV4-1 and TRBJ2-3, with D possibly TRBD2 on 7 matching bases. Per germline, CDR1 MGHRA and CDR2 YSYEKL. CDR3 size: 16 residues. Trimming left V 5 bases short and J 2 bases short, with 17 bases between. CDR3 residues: CASSFAGAPYTDTQYF. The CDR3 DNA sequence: TGCGCCAGCAGCTTTGCGGGGGCCCCCTACACAGATACGCAGTATTTT.

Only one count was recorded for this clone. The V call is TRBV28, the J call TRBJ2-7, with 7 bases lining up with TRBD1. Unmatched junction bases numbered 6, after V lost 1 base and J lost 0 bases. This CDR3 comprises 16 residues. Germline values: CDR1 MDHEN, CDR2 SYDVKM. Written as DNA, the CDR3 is TGTGCCAGCAGTTTATACAGGGGCCCCGTCTCCTACGAGCAGTACTTC. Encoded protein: CASSLYRGPVSYEQYF.

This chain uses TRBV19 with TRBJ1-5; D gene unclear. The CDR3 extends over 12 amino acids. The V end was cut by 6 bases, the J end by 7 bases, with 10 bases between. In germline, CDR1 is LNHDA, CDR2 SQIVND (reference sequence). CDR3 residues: CASSLLRQPQHF. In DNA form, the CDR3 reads TGTGCCAGTAGCCTCCTGCGGCAGCCCCAGCATTTT.